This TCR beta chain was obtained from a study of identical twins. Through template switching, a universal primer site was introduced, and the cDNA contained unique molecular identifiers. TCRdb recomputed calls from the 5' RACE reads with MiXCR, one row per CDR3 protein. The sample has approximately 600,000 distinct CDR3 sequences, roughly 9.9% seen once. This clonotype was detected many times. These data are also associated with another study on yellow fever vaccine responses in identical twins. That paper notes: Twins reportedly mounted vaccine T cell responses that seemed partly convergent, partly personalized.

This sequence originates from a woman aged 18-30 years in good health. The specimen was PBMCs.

CDR3 sequence (DNA): TGCAGTGCTAGAGGCCCCGGACAAGGGGCGGGAAAACTGTTTTTT. Protein sequence: CSARGPGQGAGKLFF. The rearrangement joins TRBV20-1 to TRBJ1-4; D possibly corresponds to TRBD1 (5 bases). Trimming shortened V by 1 base and J by 10 bases, and 19 bases separated the two germline ends. The CDR3 spans 15 residues. Looked up from germline, CDR1 is DFQATT and CDR2 is SNEGSKA (reference sequence).